What follows is one T cell receptor beta chain and its context. Germline assignment: CDR1 SGHAT and CDR2 FQNNGV. V lost 0 bases to trimming and J lost 2 bases, with 11 bases between them. The CDR3 totals 16 residues. The protocol was immunoSEQ multiplex PCR, while the TCRdb copy is restricted to in-frame clones and leaves out a portion. This sample carries under 9,000 clones, about 87% of them seen once, and the ten largest clones take 25% to 35%. This entry belongs to a study of T cells in localized non-small cell lung cancer. The chain employs TRBV11-2 and TRBJ1-5, with a tentative D call TRBD1 (5 bases). Sequencing was performed on peripheral blood, taken before any cancer treatment. The TCR was taken from a male donor aged 60 or over with stage III lung adenocarcinoma. CDR3 sequence reads: CASSLEGRSGNQPQHF. The CDR3 nucleotides are TGTGCCAGCAGCTTAGAGGGGCGCTCCGGCAATCAGCCCCAGCATTTT.